The T cell receptor beta chain described here comes from a study of blood T cell repertoires in COVID-19. As for the study in general: Acute and convalescent COVID-19 samples came from the United States, Italy and Spain.

The CDR3 runs to 17 residues. Per the germline V gene, CDR1 is SGHVS and CDR2 is FQNEAQ. V was pared by 5 bases and J by 0 bases, with 17 bases between. In the study's own analysis: Estimates of nucleated cell counts were drawn from the amplification of reference gene primers. Repertoires were generated with immunoSEQ multiplex PCR, while TCRdb's copy carries only in-frame clones and drops some. V and J calls and clone size are given by that table; D and trimming were obtained from the DNA. The sample has around 380,000 clones, approximately 77% seen once. The receptor was derived from a human donor with acute or convalescent COVID-19. The donor label of this sample is uncertain. Sequences were obtained from peripheral blood. This chain connects TRBV7-8 to TRBJ1-3, with D uncertain. As DNA, the CDR3 is TGTGCCAGCAGCCCAATTGGGAGCAGATACTCTGGAAACACCATATATTTT. Its protein product is CASSPIGSRYSGNTIYF.